This T cell receptor beta chain was identified during a study of cytomegalovirus exposure and HLA in healthy donors. The study, taken as a whole, reports: A likely sequencing artifact accounted for one observed cluster of highly shared sequence variants.

The primer mix had 60 Vbeta and 13 Jbeta primers. Some clones are missing from TCRdb's copy, which holds only in-frame ones; the method was immunoSEQ multiplex PCR. The repertoire holds fewer than 200,000 clones, roughly 79% seen once, with 13% in the top ten. About this clone itself: Its specificity is unknown.

The sequenced sample was PBMCs. The TCR was taken from a woman aged 45-65 years in good health and CMV-seronegative.

In DNA, the CDR3 is TGTGCCAGCAGTTCTGGACAGGCGGGTGGGAACGAGCAGTACTTC. This sequence encodes CASSSGQAGGNEQYF. This sequence joins TRBV28 and TRBJ2-7, with 7 positions matching TRBD1. The CDR3 loop spans 15 amino acids. Germline loops: CDR1 MDHEN, CDR2 SYDVKM. The J segment lost 5 bases and the V segment lost 4 bases, leaving 11 bases of the junction unmatched.